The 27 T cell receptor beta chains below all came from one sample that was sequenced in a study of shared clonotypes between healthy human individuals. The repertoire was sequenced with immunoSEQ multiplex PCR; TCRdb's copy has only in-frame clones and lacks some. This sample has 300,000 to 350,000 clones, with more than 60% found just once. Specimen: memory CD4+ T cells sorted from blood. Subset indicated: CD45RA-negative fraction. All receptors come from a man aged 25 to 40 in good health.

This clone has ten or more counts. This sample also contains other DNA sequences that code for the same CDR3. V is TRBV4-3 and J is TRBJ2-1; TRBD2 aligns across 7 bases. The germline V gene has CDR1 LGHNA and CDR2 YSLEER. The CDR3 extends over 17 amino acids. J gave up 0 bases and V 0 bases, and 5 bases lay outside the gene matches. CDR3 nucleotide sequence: TGCGCCAGCAGCCAAGAGGGGAGGACTAGCTCCTACAATGAGCAGTTCTTC. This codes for CASSQEGRTSSYNEQFF.

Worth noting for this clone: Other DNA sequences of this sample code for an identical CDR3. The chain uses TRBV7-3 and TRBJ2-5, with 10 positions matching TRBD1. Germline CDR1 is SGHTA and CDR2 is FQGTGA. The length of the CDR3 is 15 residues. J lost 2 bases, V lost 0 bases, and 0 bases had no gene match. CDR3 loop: CASSLTGQGQETQYF. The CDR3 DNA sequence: TGTGCCAGCAGCTTAACGGGACAGGGGCAAGAGACCCAGTACTTC.

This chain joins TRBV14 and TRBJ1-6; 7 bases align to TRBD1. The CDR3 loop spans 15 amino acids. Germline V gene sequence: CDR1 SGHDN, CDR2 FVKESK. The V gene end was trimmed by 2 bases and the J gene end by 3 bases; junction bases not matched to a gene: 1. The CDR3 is CASSQRDSYNSPLHF. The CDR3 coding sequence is TGTGCCAGCAGCCAACGGGACAGCTATAATTCACCCCTCCACTTT.

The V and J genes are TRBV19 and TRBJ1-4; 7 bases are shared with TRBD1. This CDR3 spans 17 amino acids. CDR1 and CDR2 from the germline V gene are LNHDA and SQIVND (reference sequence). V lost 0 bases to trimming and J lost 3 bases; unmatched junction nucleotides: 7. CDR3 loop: CASSIERGRVPNEKLFF. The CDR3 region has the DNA TGTGCCAGTAGTATAGAGAGGGGGCGCGTCCCTAATGAAAAACTGTTTTTT. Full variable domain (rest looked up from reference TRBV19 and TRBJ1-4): DGGITQSPKYLFRKEGQNVTLSCEQNLNHDAMYWYRQDPGQGLRLIYYSQIVNDFQKGDIAEGYSVSREKKESFPLTVTSAQKNPTAFYLCASSIERGRVPNEKLFFGSGTQLSVL.

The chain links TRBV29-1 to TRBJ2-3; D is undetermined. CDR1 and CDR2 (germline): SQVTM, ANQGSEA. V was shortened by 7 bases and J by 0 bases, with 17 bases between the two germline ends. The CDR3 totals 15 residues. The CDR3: CSARLSASSTDTQYF. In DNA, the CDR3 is TGCAGCGCCCGTCTGTCAGCCTCTAGCACAGATACGCAGTATTTT.

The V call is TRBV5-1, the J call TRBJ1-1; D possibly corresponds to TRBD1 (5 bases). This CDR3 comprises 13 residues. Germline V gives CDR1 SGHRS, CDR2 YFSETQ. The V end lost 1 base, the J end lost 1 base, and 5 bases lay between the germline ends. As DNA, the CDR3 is TGCGCCAGCAGCTTGAGGGGGAACACTGAAGCTTTCTTT. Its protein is CASSLRGNTEAFF.

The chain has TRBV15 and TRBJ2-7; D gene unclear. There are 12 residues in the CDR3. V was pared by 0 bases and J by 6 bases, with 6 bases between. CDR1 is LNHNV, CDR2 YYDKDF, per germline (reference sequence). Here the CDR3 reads CATSRDMVEQYF. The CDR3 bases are TGTGCCACCAGCAGAGATATGGTCGAGCAGTACTTC. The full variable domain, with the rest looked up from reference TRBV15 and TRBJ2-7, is DAMVIQNPRYQVTQFGKPVTLSCSQTLNHNVMYWYQQKSSQAPKLLFHYYDKDFNNEADTPDNFQSRRPNTSFCFLDIRSPGLGDTAMYLCATSRDMVEQYFGPGTRLTVT.

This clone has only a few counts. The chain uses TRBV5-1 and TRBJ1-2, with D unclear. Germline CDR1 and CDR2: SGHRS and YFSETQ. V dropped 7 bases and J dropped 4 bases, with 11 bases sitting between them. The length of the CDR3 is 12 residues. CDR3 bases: TGCGCCAGCCATTTGAGTGGCTATGGCTACACCTTC. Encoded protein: CASHLSGYGYTF.

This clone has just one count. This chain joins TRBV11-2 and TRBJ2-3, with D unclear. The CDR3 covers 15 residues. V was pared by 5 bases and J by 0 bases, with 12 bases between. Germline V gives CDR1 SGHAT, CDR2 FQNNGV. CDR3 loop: CASSINVASTDTQYF. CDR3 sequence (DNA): TGTGCCAGCAGCATAAATGTGGCCAGCACAGATACGCAGTATTTT.

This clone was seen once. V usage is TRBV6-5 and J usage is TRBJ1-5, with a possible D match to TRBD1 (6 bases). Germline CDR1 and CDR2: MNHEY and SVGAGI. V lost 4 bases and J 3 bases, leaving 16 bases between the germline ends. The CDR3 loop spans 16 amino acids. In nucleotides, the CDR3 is TGTGCCAGCAGTTTTGACCGGGACACGGCCAATCAGCCCCAGCATTTT. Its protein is CASSFDRDTANQPQHF.

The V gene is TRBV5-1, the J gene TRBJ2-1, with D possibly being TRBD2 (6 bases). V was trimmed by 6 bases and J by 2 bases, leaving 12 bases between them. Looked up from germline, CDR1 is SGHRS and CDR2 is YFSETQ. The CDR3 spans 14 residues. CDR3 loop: CASKGGMAYNEQFF. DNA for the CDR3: TGCGCCAGCAAGGGCGGGATGGCCTACAATGAGCAGTTCTTC.

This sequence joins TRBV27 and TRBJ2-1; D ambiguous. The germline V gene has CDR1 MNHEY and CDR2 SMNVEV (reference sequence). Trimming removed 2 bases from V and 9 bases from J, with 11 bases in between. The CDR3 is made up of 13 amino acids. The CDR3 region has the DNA TGTGCCAGCAGTTTACGCTACGGCGGTGAGCAGTTCTTC. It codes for CASSLRYGGEQFF.

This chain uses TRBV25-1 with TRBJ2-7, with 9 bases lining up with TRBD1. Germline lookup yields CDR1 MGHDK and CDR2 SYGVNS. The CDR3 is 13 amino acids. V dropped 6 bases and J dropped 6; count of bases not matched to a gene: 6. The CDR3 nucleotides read TGTGCCAGCAGACAGGGGGCTTTAAGCGAGCAGTACTTC. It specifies CASRQGALSEQYF.

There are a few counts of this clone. CDR3: CSVYGRSSSTEAFF. The CDR3 DNA sequence: TGCAGCGTTTACGGACGGTCCTCAAGCACTGAAGCTTTCTTT. This sequence joins TRBV29-1 and TRBJ1-1; no definite D call. Germline CDR1 SQVTM, CDR2 ANQGSEA. V gave up 5 bases and J gave up 4 bases, with 17 bases separating them. The CDR3 has 14 residues.

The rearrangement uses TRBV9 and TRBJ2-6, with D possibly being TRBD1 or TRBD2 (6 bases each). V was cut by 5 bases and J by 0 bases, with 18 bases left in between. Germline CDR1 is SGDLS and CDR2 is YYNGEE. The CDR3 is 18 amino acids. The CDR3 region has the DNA TGTGCCAGCAGGGGTCCGGGGGCCGCCATCTCTGGGGCCAACGTCCTGACTTTC. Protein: CASRGPGAAISGANVLTF. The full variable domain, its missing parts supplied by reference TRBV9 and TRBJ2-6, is DSGVTQTPKHLITATGQRVTLRCSPRSGDLSVYWYQQSLDQGLQFLIQYYNGEERAKGNILERFSAQQFPDLHSELNLSSLELGDSALYFCASRGPGAAISGANVLTFGAGSRLTVL.

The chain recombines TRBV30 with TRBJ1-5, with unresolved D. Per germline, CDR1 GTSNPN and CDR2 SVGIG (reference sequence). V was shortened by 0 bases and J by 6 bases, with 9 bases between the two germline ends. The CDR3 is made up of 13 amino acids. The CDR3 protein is CAWSVRGFQPQHF. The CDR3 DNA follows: TGTGCCTGGAGTGTACGGGGATTTCAGCCCCAGCATTTT.

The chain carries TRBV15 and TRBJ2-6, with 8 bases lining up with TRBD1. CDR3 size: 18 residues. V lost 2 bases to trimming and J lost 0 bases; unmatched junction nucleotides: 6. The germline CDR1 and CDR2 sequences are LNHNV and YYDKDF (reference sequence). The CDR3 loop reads CATSRSGGDSSGANVLTF. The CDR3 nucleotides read TGTGCCACCAGCAGATCAGGGGGCGATAGCTCTGGGGCCAACGTCCTGACTTTC.

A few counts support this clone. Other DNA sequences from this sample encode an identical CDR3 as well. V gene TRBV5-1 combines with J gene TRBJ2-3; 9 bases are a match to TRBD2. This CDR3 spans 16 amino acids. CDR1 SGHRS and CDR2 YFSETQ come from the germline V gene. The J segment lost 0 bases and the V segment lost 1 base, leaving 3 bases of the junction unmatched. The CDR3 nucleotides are TGCGCCAGCAGCTTGCGAGCGGGAGGCAGCACAGATACGCAGTATTTT. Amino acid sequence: CASSLRAGGSTDTQYF.

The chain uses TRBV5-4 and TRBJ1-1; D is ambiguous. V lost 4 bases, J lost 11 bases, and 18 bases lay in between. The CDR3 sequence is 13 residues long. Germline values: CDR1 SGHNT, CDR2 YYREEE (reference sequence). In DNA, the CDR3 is TGTGCCAGCAGCACCTACCTTGAGGACGGGGCTTTCTTT. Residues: CASSTYLEDGAFF.

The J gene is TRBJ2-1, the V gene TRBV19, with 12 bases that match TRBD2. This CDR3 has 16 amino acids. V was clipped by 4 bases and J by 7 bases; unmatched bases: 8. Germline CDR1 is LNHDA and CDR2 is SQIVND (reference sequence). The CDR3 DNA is TGTGCCAGTAGTAGACCTAGCGGGAGGGGTCTTAATGAGCAGTTCTTC. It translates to CASSRPSGRGLNEQFF.

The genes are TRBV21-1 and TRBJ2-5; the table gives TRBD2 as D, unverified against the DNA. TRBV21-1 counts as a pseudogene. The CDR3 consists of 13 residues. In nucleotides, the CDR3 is TGTGCCAGCAGCAAGCGGGACCGCGGGACCCAGTACTTC. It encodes CASSKRDRGTQYF.

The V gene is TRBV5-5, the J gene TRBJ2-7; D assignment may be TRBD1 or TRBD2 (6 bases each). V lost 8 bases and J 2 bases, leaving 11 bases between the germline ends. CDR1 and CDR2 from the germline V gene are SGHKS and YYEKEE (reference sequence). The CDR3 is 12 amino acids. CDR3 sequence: CASHRGAYEQYF. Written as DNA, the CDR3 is TGTGCCAGTCATAGGGGGGCCTACGAGCAGTACTTC.

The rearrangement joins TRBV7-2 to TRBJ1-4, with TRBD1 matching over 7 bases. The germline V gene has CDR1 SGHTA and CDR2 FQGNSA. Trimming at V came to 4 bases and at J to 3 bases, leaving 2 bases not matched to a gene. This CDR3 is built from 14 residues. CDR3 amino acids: CASSYGTANEKLFF. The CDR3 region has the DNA TGTGCCAGCAGCTACGGGACAGCTAATGAAAAACTGTTTTTT.

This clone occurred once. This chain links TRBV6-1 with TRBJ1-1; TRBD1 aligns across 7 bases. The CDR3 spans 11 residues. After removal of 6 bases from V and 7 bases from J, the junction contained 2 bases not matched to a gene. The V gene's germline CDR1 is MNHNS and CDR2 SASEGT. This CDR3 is CASSRQGEAFF. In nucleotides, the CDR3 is TGTGCCAGCAGCAGACAGGGTGAAGCTTTCTTT.

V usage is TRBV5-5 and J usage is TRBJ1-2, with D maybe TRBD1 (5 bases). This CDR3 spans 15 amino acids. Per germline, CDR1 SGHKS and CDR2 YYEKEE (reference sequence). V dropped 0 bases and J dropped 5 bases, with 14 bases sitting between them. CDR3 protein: CASSLEGVPGYGYTF. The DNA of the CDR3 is TGTGCCAGCAGCTTGGAAGGGGTTCCTGGGTATGGCTACACCTTC.

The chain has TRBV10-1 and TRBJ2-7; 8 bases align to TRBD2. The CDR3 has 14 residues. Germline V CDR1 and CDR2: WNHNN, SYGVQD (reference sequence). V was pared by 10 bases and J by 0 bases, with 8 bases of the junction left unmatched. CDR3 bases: TGCGCCATCCTTGAAGCGGGAGTCTCCTACGAGCAGTACTTC. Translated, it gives CAILEAGVSYEQYF.

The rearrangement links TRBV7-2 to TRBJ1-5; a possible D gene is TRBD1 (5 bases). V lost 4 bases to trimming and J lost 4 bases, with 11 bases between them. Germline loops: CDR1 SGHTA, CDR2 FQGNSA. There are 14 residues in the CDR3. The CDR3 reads CASSYIRGNQPQHF. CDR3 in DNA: TGTGCCAGCAGCTACATTAGGGGTAATCAGCCCCAGCATTTT.